Included here is one T cell receptor (beta chain) sequence, with context. This entry comes from a study of blood T cells in healthy people across ages. A second about 7 to 11 cycle PCR used barcoded and J-beta primers. One entry per CDR3 protein, called by TCRdb with MiXCR from the 5' RACE reads. This table has 700,000 or so distinct CDR3 sequences, around 43% appearing once. The V gene lost 2 bases and the J gene lost 5 bases, with 20 bases spanning the gap. This CDR3 contains 16 residues. CDR1 SQVTM and CDR2 ANQGSEA come from the germline V gene. The source of this sequence is a man older than 75 in good health. The gene calls are TRBV29-1 and TRBJ2-3; TRBD1 or TRBD2 may be the D gene (5 bases each). Specimen: blood. Here the CDR3 DNA reads TGCAGCGTTGAAAGACACGCGGGCCTTCAGGGAGATACGCAGTATTTT. Amino acids: CSVERHAGLQGDTQYF.